This is a list of T cell receptor beta chains from one sample in a study of response to subunit inactivated influenza vaccine. One entry per CDR3 protein, called by TCRdb with MiXCR from the RT-PCR reads. The sample contains 590,000 or so distinct CDR3 sequences, around 15% of which appear only once. Sequenced here: PBMCs from blood, sampled roughly 15 days before vaccination. Receptors were obtained from a man aged 45 to 65 who received an inactivated influenza vaccine. The CDR3 runs from the conserved cysteine through the conserved F or W. The order of the fields is D gene, clone size, V gene, J gene, CDR3 protein, CDR3 DNA. The D gene is left open where the match is weak. Size is omitted from some rows. Given values are once, few, many or a class for expanded clones.

d_call: TRBD1; clone_size: few; v_call: TRBV10-3; j_call: TRBJ2-7; cdr3_aa: CAIRSSTGSYEQYF; cdr3_nt: TGTGCCATCAGATCATCGACAGGGTCCTACGAGCAGTACTTC
d_call: -; clone_size: few; v_call: TRBV2; j_call: TRBJ2-7; cdr3_aa: CASSDALSYEQYF; cdr3_nt: TGTGCCAGCAGTGATGCCTTATCCTACGAGCAGTACTTC
d_call: TRBD2; clone_size: few; v_call: TRBV5-3; j_call: TRBJ2-1; cdr3_aa: CARSPGLAGTTLAREQFF; cdr3_nt: TGTGCCAGAAGCCCCGGACTAGCGGGCACTACTTTGGCCCGTGAGCAGTTCTTC
d_call: -; clone_size: many; v_call: TRBV5-1; j_call: TRBJ1-1; cdr3_aa: CASSSRQTSEAFF; cdr3_nt: TGCGCCAGCAGCTCCCGACAGACCTCTGAAGCTTTCTTT
d_call: -; clone_size: few; v_call: TRBV12-3/TRBV12-4; j_call: TRBJ2-1; cdr3_aa: CASSSGLGNEQFF; cdr3_nt: TGTGCCAGCAGTTCAGGGTTAGGCAATGAGCAGTTCTTC
d_call: -; clone_size: -; v_call: TRBV10-3; j_call: TRBJ2-5; cdr3_aa: CAISDGDKQETQYF; cdr3_nt: TGTGCCATCAGTGATGGGGACAAACAAGAGACCCAGTACTTC
d_call: -; clone_size: -; v_call: TRBV5-1; j_call: TRBJ2-3; cdr3_aa: CASSFGGPEYF; cdr3_nt: TGCGCCAGCAGCTTCGGGGGTCCGGAGTATTTT
d_call: TRBD2; clone_size: few; v_call: TRBV6-5; j_call: TRBJ2-2; cdr3_aa: CASSYSIAGVRIGELFF; cdr3_nt: TGTGCCAGCAGTTACTCGATTGCGGGGGTCCGTATCGGGGAGCTGTTTTTT
d_call: -; clone_size: few; v_call: TRBV5-1; j_call: TRBJ1-6; cdr3_aa: CASSLVGRESSPLHF; cdr3_nt: TGCGCCAGCAGCTTGGTAGGCAGGGAGAGTTCACCCCTCCACTTT
d_call: -; clone_size: few; v_call: TRBV2; j_call: TRBJ1-6; cdr3_aa: CASTMDGGGNSPLHF; cdr3_nt: TGTGCCAGCACCATGGATGGGGGGGGTAATTCACCCCTCCACTTT
d_call: -; clone_size: few; v_call: TRBV3-1; j_call: TRBJ2-5; cdr3_aa: CASSQGGAREETQYF; cdr3_nt: TGTGCCAGCAGCCAAGGAGGGGCCAGGGAAGAGACCCAGTACTTC
d_call: -; clone_size: few; v_call: TRBV7-9; j_call: TRBJ2-5; cdr3_aa: CASSSRGTLEGETQYF; cdr3_nt: TGTGCCAGCAGCTCTAGAGGGACGCTAGAAGGAGAGACCCAGTACTTC
d_call: -; clone_size: -; v_call: TRBV30; j_call: TRBJ1-1; cdr3_aa: CAWRVREGAEAFF; cdr3_nt: TGTGCCTGGCGTGTGCGGGAAGGGGCTGAAGCTTTCTTT
d_call: TRBD2; clone_size: -; v_call: TRBV5-1; j_call: TRBJ2-1; cdr3_aa: CASSILAGPYNEQFF; cdr3_nt: TGCGCCAGCAGCATCCTAGCGGGACCCTACAATGAGCAGTTCTTC
d_call: -; clone_size: few; v_call: TRBV2; j_call: TRBJ2-1; cdr3_aa: CASSEERNNEQFF; cdr3_nt: TGTGCCAGCAGTGAGGAACGCAACAATGAGCAGTTCTTC
d_call: TRBD1; clone_size: -; v_call: TRBV5-6; j_call: TRBJ1-2; cdr3_aa: CASSLARTGSNYGYTF; cdr3_nt: TGTGCCAGCAGCTTGGCCAGGACAGGTTCTAACTATGGCTACACCTTC
d_call: TRBD1; clone_size: few; v_call: TRBV18; j_call: TRBJ2-7; cdr3_aa: CASSRPPGQRPYEQYF; cdr3_nt: TGTGCCAGCTCACGCCCCCCGGGACAGAGACCCTACGAGCAGTACTTC
d_call: TRBD2; clone_size: -; v_call: TRBV28; j_call: TRBJ2-7; cdr3_aa: CASSSDLLAGSYEQYF; cdr3_nt: TGTGCCAGCAGTTCAGACCTCCTAGCGGGGTCCTACGAGCAGTACTTC
d_call: TRBD2; clone_size: -; v_call: TRBV20-1; j_call: TRBJ2-7; cdr3_aa: CSARDASGGEYEQYF; cdr3_nt: TGCAGTGCTAGAGATGCTAGCGGGGGGGAATACGAGCAGTACTTC
d_call: -; clone_size: -; v_call: TRBV15; j_call: TRBJ2-3; cdr3_aa: CATSRDLESRRTDTQYF; cdr3_nt: TGTGCCACCAGCAGAGATCTGGAGTCGAGAAGGACAGATACGCAGTATTTT
d_call: -; clone_size: few; v_call: TRBV4-2; j_call: TRBJ1-4; cdr3_aa: CASSQTPLGNEKLFF; cdr3_nt: TGTGCCAGCAGCCAAACCCCTCTCGGTAATGAAAAACTGTTTTTT
d_call: -; clone_size: few; v_call: TRBV25-1; j_call: TRBJ1-3; cdr3_aa: CASSEWRGSSGNTIYF; cdr3_nt: TGTGCCAGCAGTGAATGGCGGGGAAGCTCTGGAAACACCATATATTTT
d_call: -; clone_size: many; v_call: TRBV15; j_call: TRBJ1-3; cdr3_aa: CATSRERRVLRNTIYF; cdr3_nt: TGTGCCACCAGCAGGGAGCGGAGGGTTTTGAGAAACACCATATATTTT
d_call: TRBD2; clone_size: -; v_call: TRBV3-1; j_call: TRBJ2-1; cdr3_aa: CASSQGMGGRGRYNEQFF; cdr3_nt: TGTGCCAGCAGCCAAGGAATGGGTGGGCGGGGGAGATACAATGAGCAGTTCTTC
d_call: TRBD2; clone_size: -; v_call: TRBV29-1; j_call: TRBJ2-1; cdr3_aa: CSVGLRLAGYNEQFF; cdr3_nt: TGCAGCGTTGGGTTAAGACTAGCGGGGTACAATGAGCAGTTCTTC
d_call: TRBD1; clone_size: -; v_call: TRBV5-5; j_call: TRBJ2-3; cdr3_aa: CASSPGTAYDTDTQYF; cdr3_nt: TGTGCCAGCAGCCCAGGGACAGCCTACGACACAGATACGCAGTATTTT
d_call: -; clone_size: few; v_call: TRBV4-1; j_call: TRBJ2-3; cdr3_aa: CASNPAGARGGTDTQYF; cdr3_nt: TGCGCCAGCAACCCGGCAGGGGCAAGGGGGGGCACAGATACGCAGTATTTT
d_call: TRBD1; clone_size: -; v_call: TRBV2; j_call: TRBJ1-2; cdr3_aa: CASSGQGPAGYTF; cdr3_nt: TGTGCCAGCAGTGGACAGGGGCCGGCTGGCTACACCTTC
d_call: TRBD2; clone_size: many; v_call: TRBV5-1; j_call: TRBJ2-2; cdr3_aa: CASSLDGRDTGELFF; cdr3_nt: TGCGCCAGCAGCTTGGACGGGAGGGACACCGGGGAGCTGTTTTTT
d_call: TRBD2; clone_size: -; v_call: TRBV20-1; j_call: TRBJ2-3; cdr3_aa: CSASRAGGMTDTQYF; cdr3_nt: TGCAGTGCTAGTCGGGCGGGAGGGATGACAGATACGCAGTATTTT
d_call: TRBD1; clone_size: few; v_call: TRBV20-1; j_call: TRBJ2-7; cdr3_aa: CSATSGQGIHEQYF; cdr3_nt: TGCAGTGCTACCTCGGGACAGGGGATCCACGAGCAGTACTTC
d_call: TRBD2; clone_size: few; v_call: TRBV6-2/TRBV6-3; j_call: TRBJ2-1; cdr3_aa: CASSYELAGVSYNEQFF; cdr3_nt: TGTGCCAGCAGTTATGAACTAGCGGGGGTCTCCTACAATGAGCAGTTCTTC
d_call: -; clone_size: -; v_call: TRBV25-1; j_call: TRBJ2-3; cdr3_aa: CASSPQGFYTQYF; cdr3_nt: TGTGCCAGCAGTCCACAGGGATTCTATACGCAGTATTTT
d_call: -; clone_size: few; v_call: TRBV5-5; j_call: TRBJ2-7; cdr3_aa: CASSLVGRAAYEQYF; cdr3_nt: TGTGCCAGCAGCTTGGTTGGCAGGGCAGCCTACGAGCAGTACTTC
d_call: -; clone_size: -; v_call: TRBV25-1; j_call: TRBJ2-1; cdr3_aa: CASSVVGGAMNEQFF; cdr3_nt: TGTGCCAGCAGTGTGGTAGGGGGGGCGATGAATGAGCAGTTCTTC
d_call: -; clone_size: -; v_call: TRBV15; j_call: TRBJ1-1; cdr3_aa: CATSKSYITAEAFF; cdr3_nt: TGTGCCACCAGCAAAAGTTACATTACCGCTGAAGCTTTCTTT
d_call: -; clone_size: -; v_call: TRBV5-5; j_call: TRBJ2-2; cdr3_aa: CASSPVTGPGELFF; cdr3_nt: TGTGCCAGCAGCCCAGTAACGGGGCCCGGGGAGCTGTTTTTT
d_call: -; clone_size: -; v_call: TRBV6-1; j_call: TRBJ2-1; cdr3_aa: CASSEWVHEQFF; cdr3_nt: TGTGCCAGCAGTGAATGGGTACATGAGCAGTTCTTC
d_call: TRBD2; clone_size: few; v_call: TRBV6-2/TRBV6-3; j_call: TRBJ2-1; cdr3_aa: CASSYPGLAGGLGEQFF; cdr3_nt: TGTGCCAGCAGTTACCCGGGACTAGCGGGAGGGCTTGGAGAGCAGTTCTTC
d_call: -; clone_size: few; v_call: TRBV28; j_call: TRBJ1-5; cdr3_aa: CASRWSGGNQPQHF; cdr3_nt: TGTGCCAGTAGGTGGTCGGGGGGCAATCAGCCCCAGCATTTT
d_call: TRBD2; clone_size: few; v_call: TRBV11-2; j_call: TRBJ2-2; cdr3_aa: CASSFPRLAPTTGELFF; cdr3_nt: TGTGCCAGCAGCTTCCCTCGACTAGCCCCCACCACCGGGGAGCTGTTTTTT
d_call: -; clone_size: -; v_call: TRBV7-9; j_call: TRBJ1-2; cdr3_aa: CASSSPGGYGYTF; cdr3_nt: TGTGCCAGCAGCTCGCCGGGTGGGTATGGCTACACCTTC
d_call: TRBD1; clone_size: -; v_call: TRBV27; j_call: TRBJ2-7; cdr3_aa: CASTRTGGNDEQYF; cdr3_nt: TGTGCCAGCACCAGGACAGGGGGCAACGACGAGCAGTACTTC
d_call: -; clone_size: once; v_call: TRBV6-1; j_call: TRBJ2-1; cdr3_aa: CASRQLRLGNEQFF; cdr3_nt: TGTGCCAGCAGACAACTCAGACTAGGGAATGAGCAGTTCTTC
d_call: TRBD1; clone_size: once; v_call: TRBV5-1; j_call: TRBJ1-6; cdr3_aa: CASSWTGPNSPLHF; cdr3_nt: TGCGCCAGCAGCTGGACAGGACCAAATTCACCCCTCCACTTT
d_call: -; clone_size: -; v_call: TRBV10-3; j_call: TRBJ1-3; cdr3_aa: CAIEKGQNSGNTIYF; cdr3_nt: TGTGCCATCGAAAAAGGACAGAACTCTGGAAACACCATATATTTT
d_call: TRBD1; clone_size: once; v_call: TRBV20-1; j_call: TRBJ2-5; cdr3_aa: CSARMAGGQETQYF; cdr3_nt: TGCAGTGCTAGGATGGCAGGGGGCCAAGAGACCCAGTACTTC
d_call: -; clone_size: few; v_call: TRBV24-1; j_call: TRBJ2-3; cdr3_aa: CATSDLTSVQYF; cdr3_nt: TGTGCCACCAGTGATTTGACTTCTGTGCAGTATTTT
d_call: TRBD1; clone_size: few; v_call: TRBV29-1; j_call: TRBJ2-3; cdr3_aa: CSVEDPQDGTDKIFPTDTQYF; cdr3_nt: TGCAGCGTTGAAGATCCCCAGGACGGGACAGATAAAATTTTTCCCACAGATACGCAGTATTTT
d_call: TRBD1; clone_size: many; v_call: TRBV25-1; j_call: TRBJ2-1; cdr3_aa: CASSVGQLGEQFF; cdr3_nt: TGTGCCAGCAGTGTGGGACAGTTGGGTGAGCAGTTCTTC
d_call: -; clone_size: few; v_call: TRBV9; j_call: TRBJ2-3; cdr3_aa: CASSAGSGTDTQYF; cdr3_nt: TGTGCCAGCAGCGCTGGCTCGGGCACAGATACGCAGTATTTT